This T cell receptor beta chain was found in a study of blood T cell repertoires in COVID-19. Study at large: PBMCs, B-cell-depleted T cells, or T cells provided the cDNA or gDNA that made up the material.

Participants spanned ages about 18 to 100 years and resided in 24 US areas. Categorization into cohorts depended on clinical history that participants reported. TCRdb's copy holds only in-frame clones and misses some; the assay was immunoSEQ multiplex PCR. The table lists 150,000 to 200,000 clones, roughly 82% of them singletons. The CDR3 length is 14 residues. Germline V CDR1 and CDR2: MNHEY, SVGAGI. V lost 7 bases to trimming and J lost 3 bases; unmatched junction nucleotides: 6. The sequence came from a woman aged 55-70 years with acute COVID-19. Sequenced input: PBMCs or T cells enriched from blood (not recorded which). The genes are TRBV6-5 and TRBJ2-1, with 7 bases lining up with TRBD1. CDR3 protein: CASNRGGLYNEQFF. The CDR3 DNA follows: TGTGCCAGCAATAGAGGGGGCCTCTACAATGAGCAGTTCTTC.